The 32 T cell receptor beta chains listed next were all sequenced from one sample in a study of cytomegalovirus exposure and HLA in healthy donors. PCR amplification relied on 60 Vbeta primers (plus 13 Jbeta primers). The repertoire was sequenced with immunoSEQ multiplex PCR; TCRdb's copy has only in-frame clones and lacks some. The sample has some 98,000 clones, less than 80% seen once; the top ten hold 1.5% to 2.5%. Specimen: PBMCs. The receptors were gathered from a man aged 40-49 years in good health and CMV-seronegative.

The chain links TRBV28 to TRBJ2-7, with D perhaps matching TRBD1 (6 bases). This CDR3 has 14 amino acids. Trimming removed 7 bases from V and 3 bases from J, with 16 bases in between. Germline V gives CDR1 MDHEN, CDR2 SYDVKM. The CDR3 is CASTPKSGVYEQYF. Written as DNA, the CDR3 is TGTGCCAGCACCCCAAAGTCAGGGGTCTACGAGCAGTACTTC.

V usage is TRBV7-9 and J usage is TRBJ1-1, with 7 bases aligning to TRBD1. The CDR3 loop spans 15 amino acids. Trimming at V came to 6 bases and at J to 3 bases, leaving 10 bases not matched to a gene. Germline V gene lookup returns CDR1 SEHNR and CDR2 FQNEAQ (reference sequence). The CDR3 sequence is CASSSGGTEYTEAFF. The CDR3 bases are TGTGCCAGCAGTTCGGGGGGGACAGAGTACACTGAAGCTTTCTTT.

J is TRBJ2-6 and V is TRBV28; 8 nucleotides line up with TRBD2. The CDR3 is 18 residues long. The germline V gene encodes CDR1 MDHEN and CDR2 SYDVKM. Trimming cost V 6 bases and J 0 bases; bases outside gene matches: 10. The chain's CDR3 is CASSTGGAANSGANVLTF. Written as DNA, the CDR3 is TGTGCCAGCAGCACCGGGGGGGCCGCCAACTCTGGGGCCAACGTCCTGACTTTC.

The CDR3 protein is CASSLMVGQGSYEQYF. CDR3 bases: TGTGCCAGCAGCTTAATGGTGGGACAGGGATCTTACGAGCAGTACTTC. V and J are TRBV7-2 and TRBJ2-7; 9 bases are shared with TRBD1. V lost 2 bases and J lost 4; bases outside the gene matches: 9. The CDR3 covers 16 residues. Germline V lookup: CDR1 SGHTA, CDR2 FQGNSA.

The chain carries TRBV11-2 and TRBJ2-7; TRBD1 aligns across 8 bases. The V gene end was trimmed by 1 base and the J gene end by 2 bases; junction bases not matched to a gene: 7. The CDR3 totals 16 residues. Germline V gene lookup returns CDR1 SGHAT and CDR2 FQNNGV. This CDR3 reads CASSLGPNRGAYEQYF. CDR3 in DNA: TGTGCCAGCAGCTTAGGCCCCAACAGGGGGGCCTACGAGCAGTACTTC.

The chain couples TRBV7-2 to TRBJ1-2, with 11 bases lining up with TRBD1. This CDR3 is built from 15 residues. The germline gives CDR1 SGHTA, CDR2 FQGNSA. J gave up 5 bases and V 5 bases, and 7 bases lay outside the gene matches. The CDR3 nucleotides read TGTGCCAGCAGCCTCACTGGGACAGGGGGTTATGGCTACACCTTC. It is translated as CASSLTGTGGYGYTF.

The chain has TRBV11-3 and TRBJ2-2, with a tentative D call TRBD1 (6 bases). The V end lost 1 base, the J end lost 6 bases, and 6 bases lay between the germline ends. There are 13 residues in the CDR3. Per the germline V gene, CDR1 is SGHNT and CDR2 is YENEEA. CDR3 DNA sequence: TGTGCCAGCAGCTTAGCAGGGGCCGGGGAGCTGTTTTTT. This translates into CASSLAGAGELFF.

The rearrangement joins TRBV12-1 to TRBJ2-3; TRBD1 is the table's D call, not checked against the DNA. TRBV12-1 represents a pseudogene. This CDR3 has 16 residues. CDR3 in amino acids: CASSFTWAISTDTQYF. DNA for the CDR3: TGTGCCAGCAGCTTTACGTGGGCGATTAGCACAGATACGCAGTATTTT.

The gene calls are TRBV30 and TRBJ1-1, with 9 nucleotides matching TRBD1. The CDR3 consists of 14 residues. In germline, CDR1 is GTSNPN, CDR2 SVGIG (reference sequence). V lost 3 bases, J lost 6 bases, and 8 bases stayed unmatched. CDR3 nucleotide sequence: TGTGCCTGGAGCGGGGGACAGGGTGGTTCTGAAGCTTTCTTT. Encoded protein: CAWSGGQGGSEAFF.

The chain uses TRBV2 and TRBJ1-5; D is unresolved. Germline CDR1 and CDR2: SNHLY and FYNNEI. The CDR3 totals 15 residues. Trimming removed 6 bases at V and 4 bases at J, with 16 bases between. This chain's CDR3 is CASRARWGGNQPQHF. CDR3 DNA sequence: TGTGCCAGCAGGGCCCGTTGGGGAGGGAATCAGCCCCAGCATTTT.

The chain recombines TRBV30 with TRBJ2-3; D might be TRBD2 (5 bases). The germline CDR1 and CDR2 sequences are GTSNPN and SVGIG (reference sequence). This CDR3 is 13 amino acids long. Trimming pared 4 bases from V and 6 bases from J, leaving 14 bases between. The DNA of the CDR3 is TGTGCCTGGAACGGACTTCTTTTGGATACGCAGTATTTT. Translating it yields CAWNGLLLDTQYF. Complete variable domain (other parts from reference TRBV30 and TRBJ2-3): SQTIHQWPATLVQPVGSPLSLECTVEGTSNPNLYWYRQAAGRGLQLLFYSVGIGQISSEVPQNLSASRPQDRQFILSSKKLLLSDSGFYLCAWNGLLLDTQYFGPGTRLTVL.

The sample holds one count of this clone. The rearrangement uses TRBV5-6 and TRBJ2-5; 7 bases match TRBD1. The assigned J gene may be wrong: the sequence end matches TRBJ2-7 better. The CDR3 is 14 amino acids. Germline V gene data show CDR1 as SGHDT and CDR2 as YYEEEE. CDR3 coding DNA: TGTGCCAGCAGCCTCGGGACAGCCGACTACGAGCAGTACTTC. This gives the protein CASSLGTADYEQYF.

The CDR3 region has the DNA TGTGCCAGCAGTGAATTGCGGCAGTACACTGAAGCTTTCTTT. Amino acids: CASSELRQYTEAFF. This chain uses TRBV2 with TRBJ1-1; D call uncertain. The length of the CDR3 is 14 residues. V lost 2 bases to trimming and J lost 3 bases, with 10 bases between them. Per the germline V gene, CDR1 is SNHLY and CDR2 is FYNNEI.

The chain couples TRBV19 to TRBJ2-7; a weak D match, TRBD1 (6 bases). This CDR3 spans 13 amino acids. V lost 10 bases to trimming and J lost 3 bases, with 16 bases between them. The germline V gene has CDR1 LNHDA and CDR2 SQIVND (reference sequence). The CDR3 region has the DNA TGTGCCACCGGTGAGACAGGTTTCTACGAGCAGTACTTC. It is translated as CATGETGFYEQYF.

This clone was detected only once. Additional DNA sequences in this sample encode the identical CDR3. The V gene is TRBV27, the J gene TRBJ2-3; D unresolved. The CDR3 is 11 amino acids. Germline values: CDR1 MNHEY, CDR2 SMNVEV (reference sequence). The V and J ends lost 6 bases and 3 bases respectively, with 4 bases between them. The CDR3 sequence: CASSTTDTQYF. The CDR3 bases are TGTGCCAGCAGCACTACAGATACGCAGTATTTT.

In regard to this clone: A junction boundary mismatches the germline segment, possibly from a read error. This chain uses TRBV10-3 with TRBJ2-1; the D is unclear. Germline V gene lookup returns CDR1 ENHRY and CDR2 SYGVKD. The CDR3 is 14 residues long. The CDR3 coding sequence is TGTGCCATCAGTGATATGGGTGAATGGAGTGAGCGGTTCTTC. Translated, it gives CAISDMGEWSERFF.

The J gene is TRBJ2-7, the V gene TRBV5-1, with a tentative D call TRBD2 (5 bases). Germline V lookup: CDR1 SGHRS, CDR2 YFSETQ. The length of the CDR3 is 13 residues. V gave up 3 bases and J gave up 3 bases, with 10 bases separating them. The CDR3 DNA follows: TGCGCCAGCAGCTGGGCCCGGGACTACGAGCAGTACTTC. It codes for CASSWARDYEQYF.

This clone was seen only a few times. The chain uses TRBV7-3 and TRBJ1-1, with a possible D match to TRBD1 (5 bases). V gave up 2 bases and J gave up 5 bases, with 9 bases separating them. CDR3 length: 13 amino acids. Germline V gene sequence: CDR1 SGHTA, CDR2 FQGTGA. CDR3 DNA: TGTGCCAGCAGCTTATCGGGGGATACTGAAGCTTTCTTT. Encoded protein: CASSLSGDTEAFF.

This chain connects TRBV6-4 to TRBJ2-3; 9 positions agree with TRBD2. The CDR3 is 15 residues long. V was clipped by 6 bases and J by 2 bases; unmatched bases: 6. Looked up from germline, CDR1 is MRHNA and CDR2 is SNTAGT. The CDR3 DNA is TGTGCCAGCAGAGAGACTAGCGGTCCCACAGATACGCAGTATTTT. It yields the protein CASRETSGPTDTQYF.

This chain joins TRBV6-4 and TRBJ2-1; TRBD2 matches at 8 bases. V lost 0 bases, J lost 4 bases, and 8 bases stayed unmatched. The germline gives CDR1 MRHNA, CDR2 SNTAGT. The CDR3 runs to 17 residues. CDR3: CASSDSIGASGYNEQFF. For the CDR3, the DNA is TGTGCCAGCAGTGACTCAATAGGGGCTAGCGGGTACAATGAGCAGTTCTTC.

The chain joins TRBV2 to TRBJ1-1; 7 bases are shared with TRBD1. The germline V gene has CDR1 SNHLY and CDR2 FYNNEI. CDR3 length: 14 amino acids. V lost 6 bases to trimming and J lost 8 bases; unmatched junction nucleotides: 12. The CDR3 loop is CASSATGTDQEAFF. Here the CDR3 DNA reads TGTGCCAGCAGCGCAACCGGGACAGATCAAGAAGCTTTCTTT.

The gene calls are TRBV28 and TRBJ2-7, with D possibly matching TRBD2 (6 bases). Germline V gives CDR1 MDHEN, CDR2 SYDVKM. The germline V and J ends were trimmed by 7 bases and 3 bases, with 13 bases remaining between them. The CDR3 runs to 13 residues. The CDR3 loop reads CASIGLTSYEQYF. The CDR3 DNA follows: TGTGCCAGCATCGGCCTGACTAGCTACGAGCAGTACTTC.

This chain connects TRBV29-1 to TRBJ2-1; a weak D match, TRBD1 (6 bases). Per germline, CDR1 SQVTM and CDR2 ANQGSEA. This CDR3 contains 13 residues. The V end was cut by 5 bases, the J end by 3 bases, with 11 bases between. In nucleotides, the CDR3 is TGCAGCGTTCCTTGGGACAACTACAATGAGCAGTTCTTC. As protein: CSVPWDNYNEQFF.

This chain links TRBV2 with TRBJ1-1, with TRBD1 identical over 7 bases. There are 16 residues in the CDR3. Germline CDR1 SNHLY, CDR2 FYNNEI. Trimming removed 5 bases from V and 4 bases from J; junction bases left unmatched: 13. The CDR3 region has the DNA TGTGCCAGCAGTAGGGACAGCCCCAGGCCCGGCACTGAAGCTTTCTTT. This codes for CASSRDSPRPGTEAFF.

This clone was seen a few times. The DNA for the CDR3 is TGTGCCAGCAGTCCTCCCGGGACAGGGGGCTACGAGCAGTACTTC. It is translated as CASSPPGTGGYEQYF. The chain employs TRBV4-2 and TRBJ2-7, with 11 bases aligning to TRBD1. Germline assignment: CDR1 LGHNA and CDR2 YNFKEQ. The CDR3 covers 15 residues. V was pared by 6 bases and J by 3 bases, with 7 bases of the junction left unmatched.

The chain is built from TRBV7-2 and TRBJ1-2; no clear D gene. CDR3 size: 13 residues. The germline V gene has CDR1 SGHTA and CDR2 FQGNSA. The germline V and J ends were trimmed by 1 base and 1 base, with 4 bases remaining between them. CDR3 protein: CASSLDNNYGYTF. CDR3 nucleotide sequence: TGTGCCAGCAGCTTAGACAATAACTATGGCTACACCTTC.

This clone was seen only once. The chain recombines TRBV29-1 with TRBJ2-3, with 9 nucleotides matching TRBD1. This CDR3 is 15 amino acids long. With V trimmed by 3 bases and J by 7 bases, 11 bases remained unmatched. CDR1 and CDR2 (germline): SQVTM, ANQGSEA. CDR3 bases: TGCAGCGTTGAGACGGGACAGGGAGCCGGGAATACGCAGTATTTT. It yields the protein CSVETGQGAGNTQYF.

The chain combines TRBV15 with TRBJ2-5, with D possibly being TRBD1 (6 bases). Germline V gene sequence: CDR1 LNHNV, CDR2 YYDKDF (reference sequence). The length of the CDR3 is 16 residues. V gave up 4 bases and J gave up 2 bases, with 17 bases separating them. Here the CDR3 reads CATSKGEGESQETQYF. The CDR3 DNA follows: TGTGCCACCAGCAAGGGAGAGGGGGAGAGTCAAGAGACCCAGTACTTC.

V and J are TRBV19 and TRBJ1-1, with unresolved D. The CDR3 spans 15 residues. Germline V gene sequence: CDR1 LNHDA, CDR2 SQIVND (reference sequence). Trimming cost V 10 bases and J 4 bases, with 22 bases left between them. This CDR3 reads CATISNNRGFTEAFF. The CDR3 coding sequence is TGTGCCACCATATCTAACAATCGAGGTTTCACTGAAGCTTTCTTT.

V is TRBV28 and J is TRBJ2-7; D is possibly TRBD1 (5 bases). Germline V gene sequence: CDR1 MDHEN, CDR2 SYDVKM. The CDR3 extends over 12 amino acids. Trimming stripped 8 bases from V and 0 bases from J, with 8 bases between. The CDR3 nucleotides are TGTGCCAGCCGGACATTCTCCTACGAGCAGTACTTC. Encoded protein: CASRTFSYEQYF.

The genes are TRBV7-9 and TRBJ2-5, with a possible D match to TRBD2 (6 bases). The CDR3 extends over 16 amino acids. Germline CDR1 SEHNR, CDR2 FQNEAQ (reference sequence). V was trimmed by 5 bases and J by 4 bases, leaving 20 bases between them. The CDR3 spells CASSATSGTLLETQYF. Here the CDR3 DNA reads TGTGCCAGCAGCGCAACTTCCGGGACTCTATTAGAGACCCAGTACTTC.

This chain joins TRBV7-2 and TRBJ1-3; 7 bases match TRBD1. The V and J ends lost 2 bases and 7 bases, in that order; junction bases with no gene match: 2. CDR3 length: 13 amino acids. From germline, CDR1 is SGHTA and CDR2 FQGNSA. The CDR3 protein is CASSLLQGNTIYF. CDR3 nucleotides: TGTGCCAGCAGCTTACTACAGGGGAACACCATATATTTT. Based on the CDR3 plus reference TRBV7-2 and TRBJ1-3, the full variable domain is GAGVSQSPSNKVTEKGKDVELRCDPISGHTALYWYRQSLGQGLEFLIYFQGNSAPDKSGLPSDRFSAERTGGSVSTLTIQRTQQEDSAVYLCASSLLQGNTIYFGEGSWLTVV.